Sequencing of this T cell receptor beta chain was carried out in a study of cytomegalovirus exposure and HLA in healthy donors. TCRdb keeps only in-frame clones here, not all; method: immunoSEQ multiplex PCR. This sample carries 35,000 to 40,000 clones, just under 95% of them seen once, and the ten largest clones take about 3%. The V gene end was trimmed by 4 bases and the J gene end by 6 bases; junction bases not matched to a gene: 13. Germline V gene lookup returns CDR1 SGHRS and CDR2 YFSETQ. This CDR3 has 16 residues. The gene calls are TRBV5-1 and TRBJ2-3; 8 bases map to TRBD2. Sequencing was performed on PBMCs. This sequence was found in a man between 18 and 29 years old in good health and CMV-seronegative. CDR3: CASSPWGGGPSDTQYF. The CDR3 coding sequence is TGCGCCAGCAGCCCATGGGGCGGGGGGCCTTCGGATACGCAGTATTTT.